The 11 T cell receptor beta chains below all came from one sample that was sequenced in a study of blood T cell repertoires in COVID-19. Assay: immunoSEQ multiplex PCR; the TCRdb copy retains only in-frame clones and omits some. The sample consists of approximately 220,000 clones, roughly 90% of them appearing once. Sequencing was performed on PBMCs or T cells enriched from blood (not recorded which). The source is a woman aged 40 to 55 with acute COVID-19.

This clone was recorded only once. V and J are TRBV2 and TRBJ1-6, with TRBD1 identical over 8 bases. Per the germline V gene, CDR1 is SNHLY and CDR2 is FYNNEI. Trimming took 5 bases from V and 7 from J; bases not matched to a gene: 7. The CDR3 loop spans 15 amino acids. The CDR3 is CASSRQGLENSPLHF. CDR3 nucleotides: TGTGCCAGCAGTCGACAGGGGCTAGAGAATTCACCCCTCCACTTT.

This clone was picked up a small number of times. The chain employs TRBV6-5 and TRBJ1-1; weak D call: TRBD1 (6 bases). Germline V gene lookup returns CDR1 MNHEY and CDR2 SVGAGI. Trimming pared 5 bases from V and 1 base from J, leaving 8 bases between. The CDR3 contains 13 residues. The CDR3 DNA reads TGTGCCAGCAGTCGGACAGCGAACACTGAAGCTTTCTTT. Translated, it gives CASSRTANTEAFF.

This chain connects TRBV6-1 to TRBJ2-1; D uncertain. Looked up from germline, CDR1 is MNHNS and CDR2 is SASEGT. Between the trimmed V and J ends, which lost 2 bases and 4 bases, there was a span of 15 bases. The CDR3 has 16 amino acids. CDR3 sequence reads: CASSESIARQYNEQFF. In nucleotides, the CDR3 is TGTGCCAGCAGTGAAAGCATCGCCAGGCAATACAATGAGCAGTTCTTC.

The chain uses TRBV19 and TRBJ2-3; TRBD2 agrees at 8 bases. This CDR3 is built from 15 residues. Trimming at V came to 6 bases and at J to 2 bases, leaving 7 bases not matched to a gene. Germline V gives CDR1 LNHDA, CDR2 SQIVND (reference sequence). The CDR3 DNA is TGTGCCAGTAGCGCGACTAGCGCCTACACAGATACGCAGTATTTT. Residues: CASSATSAYTDTQYF. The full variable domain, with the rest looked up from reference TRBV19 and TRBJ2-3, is DGGITQSPKYLFRKEGQNVTLSCEQNLNHDAMYWYRQDPGQGLRLIYYSQIVNDFQKGDIAEGYSVSREKKESFPLTVTSAQKNPTAFYLCASSATSAYTDTQYFGPGTRLTVL.

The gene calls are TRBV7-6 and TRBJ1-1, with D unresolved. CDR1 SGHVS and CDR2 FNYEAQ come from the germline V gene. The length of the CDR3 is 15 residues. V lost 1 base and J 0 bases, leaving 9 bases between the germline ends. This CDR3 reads CASSLGTELNTEAFF. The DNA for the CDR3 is TGTGCCAGCAGCTTAGGCACAGAACTGAACACTGAAGCTTTCTTT.

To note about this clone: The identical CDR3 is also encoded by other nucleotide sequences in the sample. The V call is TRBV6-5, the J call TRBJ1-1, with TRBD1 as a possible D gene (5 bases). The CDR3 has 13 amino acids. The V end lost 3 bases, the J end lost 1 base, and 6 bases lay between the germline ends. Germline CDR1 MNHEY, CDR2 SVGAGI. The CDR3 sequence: CASSYDRNTEAFF. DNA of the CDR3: TGTGCCAGCAGTTATGACAGGAACACTGAAGCTTTCTTT.

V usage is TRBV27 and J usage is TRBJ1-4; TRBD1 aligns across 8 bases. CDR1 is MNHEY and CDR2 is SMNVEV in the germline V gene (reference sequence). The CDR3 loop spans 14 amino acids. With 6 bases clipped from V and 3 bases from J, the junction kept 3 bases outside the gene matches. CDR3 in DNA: TGTGCCAGCAGGATACAGGGGGCTAATGAAAAACTGTTTTTT. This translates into CASRIQGANEKLFF.

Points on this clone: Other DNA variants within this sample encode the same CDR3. CDR3 nucleotides: TGCGCCAGCAGCTTGTCCCCAGGGGATAGCAATCAGCCCCAGCATTTT. Protein sequence: CASSLSPGDSNQPQHF. The chain combines TRBV5-1 with TRBJ1-5, with a tentative D call TRBD1 (6 bases). Trimming removed 1 base at V and 0 bases at J, with 11 bases between. This CDR3 comprises 16 residues. Germline V CDR1 and CDR2: SGHRS, YFSETQ.

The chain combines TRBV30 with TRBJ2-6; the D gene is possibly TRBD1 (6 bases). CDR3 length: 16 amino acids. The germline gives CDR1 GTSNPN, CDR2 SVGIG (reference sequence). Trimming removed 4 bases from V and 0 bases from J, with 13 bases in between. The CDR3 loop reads CAWISGEFSGANVLTF. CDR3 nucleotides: TGTGCCTGGATCTCAGGGGAGTTCTCTGGGGCCAACGTCCTGACTTTC.

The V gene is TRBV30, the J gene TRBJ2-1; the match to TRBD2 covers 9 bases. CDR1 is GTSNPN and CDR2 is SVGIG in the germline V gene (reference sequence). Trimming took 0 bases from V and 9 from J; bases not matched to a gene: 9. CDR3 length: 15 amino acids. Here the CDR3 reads CAWSVQLAGKGEQFF. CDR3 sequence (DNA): TGTGCCTGGAGTGTACAACTAGCGGGTAAGGGTGAGCAGTTCTTC.

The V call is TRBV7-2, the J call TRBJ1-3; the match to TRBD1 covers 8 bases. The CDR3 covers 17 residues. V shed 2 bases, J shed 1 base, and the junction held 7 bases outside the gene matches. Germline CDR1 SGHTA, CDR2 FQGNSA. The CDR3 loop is CASSLTTGAQSGNTIYF. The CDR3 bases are TGTGCCAGCAGCTTAACGACAGGGGCTCAATCTGGAAACACCATATATTTT.